The rows below give T cell receptor beta chains drawn from one sample of a study of T cell responses to AZD1222 COVID-19 vaccine. Using immunoSEQ multiplex PCR, the repertoire was profiled, and TCRdb retains in-frame clones only, with some absent. Of 160,000 or so clones in the sample, around nine tenths were seen once. This specimen consisted of peripheral blood, obtained on day 0 of AZD1222 vaccination. All receptors come from an adult in good health. Each CDR3 is given with its conserved first and last residue. Fields, in order: CDR3 DNA, CDR3 protein, clone size, D gene, J gene, V gene. A D gene is named only where the DNA matches it firmly. Clone size is given for some rows only: seen once, a few or many times, or a class if the clone is expanded.

TGTGCCAGCAGCCCCTCTCGAGGGGGTTGGTATGGCTACACCTTC | CASSPSRGGWYGYTF | once | . | TRBJ1-2 | TRBV11-2
TGTGCCATCGCGCAGGGAGAAAGGTACGAGCAGTACTTC | CAIAQGERYEQYF | . | . | TRBJ2-7 | TRBV10-3
TGTGCCAGCAGTGAATCCGGGACTGCGAACACCGGGGAGCTGTTTTTT | CASSESGTANTGELFF | . | . | TRBJ2-2 | TRBV2
TGTGCCACCAGTGATTTTCCATCGCGGGATGGCTACACCTTC | CATSDFPSRDGYTF | . | . | TRBJ1-2 | TRBV24-1
TGCGCCAGCAGCAGGGACCCTTTGGGCACAGATACGCAGTATTTT | CASSRDPLGTDTQYF | . | . | TRBJ2-3 | TRBV5-1
TGTGCCACCAGCAGAGATCCGCCAGGGCTGAGCACAGATACGCAGTATTTT | CATSRDPPGLSTDTQYF | . | . | TRBJ2-3 | TRBV15
TGTGCCAGCTCACCACCCGGGGAAGCAAGGTCACCCCTCCACTTT | CASSPPGEARSPLHF | . | . | TRBJ1-6 | TRBV18
TGTGCCAGCAGCTCCCCGGGACAGGGGGCATTGGTCCATGGCTACACCTTC | CASSSPGQGALVHGYTF | . | TRBD1 | TRBJ1-2 | TRBV5-4
TGCGCCAGCAGCCCGGGGACAGTAGTCGAGCAGTACTTC | CASSPGTVVEQYF | . | TRBD1 | TRBJ2-7 | TRBV5-1
TGTGCCAGCAGCGGCGGGGGCAATGAGCAGTTCTTC | CASSGGGNEQFF | . | TRBD2 | TRBJ2-1 | TRBV6-2/TRBV6-3
TGTGCCAGTAGTTTTGCAGGGGGCCACTATGGCTACACCTTC | CASSFAGGHYGYTF | once | TRBD1 | TRBJ1-2 | TRBV19
TGTGCCAGCTCAAAGGACAGGGGGACTCGCCTAGGAGGCTTT | CASSKDRGTRLGGF | . | TRBD1 | TRBJ1-1 | TRBV18
TGTGCCAGCAGCTTCCGGGGGCAAGAGACCCAGTACTTC | CASSFRGQETQYF | . | . | TRBJ2-5 | TRBV13
TGTGCCAGCAGTTTTTTACTGGGCAGAGGGGCAACAGATACGCAGTATTTT | CASSFLLGRGATDTQYF | . | . | TRBJ2-3 | TRBV27
TGTGCGAGTACACGTTCAAGAGGTGGCTACACCTTC | CASTRSRGGYTF | . | . | TRBJ1-2 | TRBV19
TGTGCCAGCAGGATAACAGGGGGCCGCAATCAGCCCCAGCATTTT | CASRITGGRNQPQHF | . | TRBD1 | TRBJ1-5 | TRBV27
TGTGCCAGCAGCTTATTGGCAGGGCGCGATGAGCAGTTCTTC | CASSLLAGRDEQFF | . | . | TRBJ2-1 | TRBV7-8
TGTGCCACCAGCAGAGATCTGGGCCGGGGGACCTACAATGAGCAGTTCTTC | CATSRDLGRGTYNEQFF | . | . | TRBJ2-1 | TRBV15
TGCGCCAGCAGCCAAGTCAAGCCAGCATATAATCAGCCCCAGCATTTT | CASSQVKPAYNQPQHF | . | . | TRBJ1-5 | TRBV4-1
TGTGCCAGCAGCTTTCCCGGGACAGGGGCCTACGAGCAGTACTTC | CASSFPGTGAYEQYF | . | TRBD1 | TRBJ2-7 | TRBV5-5
TGTGCCAGCAGCCAGAGCCGGGGGAACACTGAAGCTTTCTTT | CASSQSRGNTEAFF | . | . | TRBJ1-1 | TRBV3-1/TRBV3-2
TGCAGCGTTCCTTCGGGGGACACCTACGAGCAGTACTTC | CSVPSGDTYEQYF | . | . | TRBJ2-7 | TRBV29-1
TGTGCCAGCAGTTCCGGGACAGGGGACTCTGGAAACACCATATATTTT | CASSSGTGDSGNTIYF | . | TRBD1 | TRBJ1-3 | TRBV6-5
TGTGCCAGCAGCTTCGGACAGAATCAGCCCCAGCATTTT | CASSFGQNQPQHF | . | . | TRBJ1-5 | TRBV7-8
TGCGCCAGCGGAACAGGGGGCGCCGGCTACACCTTC | CASGTGGAGYTF | . | TRBD1 | TRBJ1-2 | TRBV10-2
TGCGCCAGCAGCCAAGATCGAGGGCGGACGGGTGGCTACACCTTC | CASSQDRGRTGGYTF | . | . | TRBJ1-2 | TRBV4-3
TGTGCCAGCAGGGAGGGGAGTCTGGCTGAAGCTTTCTTT | CASREGSLAEAFF | . | . | TRBJ1-1 | TRBV11-2
TGTGCCAGCAGTGAAGGGACTAGCGGCGACAAAACCTACAATGAGCAGTTCTTC | CASSEGTSGDKTYNEQFF | . | TRBD2 | TRBJ2-1 | TRBV25-1
TGTGCCAGCAGACGCGTGGGGACAGGGCCCACCGGGGAGCTGTTTTTT | CASRRVGTGPTGELFF | . | TRBD1 | TRBJ2-2 | TRBV6-4
TGCAGCGCTACTACAGGGGGCGTTGGTACTGAAGCTTTCTTT | CSATTGGVGTEAFF | . | TRBD1 | TRBJ1-1 | TRBV29-1
TGTGCCAGCAGCCAAGTGCCAGCTAGCGAGCAGTACTTC | CASSQVPASEQYF | . | . | TRBJ2-7 | TRBV14
TGCGCCAGCAGTATCGACAGGGCTATTGTTGAGTACGAGCAGTACTTC | CASSIDRAIVEYEQYF | . | TRBD1 | TRBJ2-7 | TRBV5-1
TGCGCCAGCACGTTGAGGTCCGGAGGGGGCACTGAAGCTTTCTTT | CASTLRSGGGTEAFF | . | . | TRBJ1-1 | TRBV5-1
TGTGCCACCAGCATACGACAGGGACCGGCCGGGGAGCTGTTTTTT | CATSIRQGPAGELFF | . | TRBD1 | TRBJ2-2 | TRBV15
TGCAGCGTTGAAGACCAATCAGGGGGGGGCTCCTACGAGCAGTACTTC | CSVEDQSGGGSYEQYF | . | . | TRBJ2-7 | TRBV29-1
TGCGCCAGCAGCATAGGGACAGGGGTTTCCTACGAGCAGTACTTC | CASSIGTGVSYEQYF | . | TRBD1 | TRBJ2-7 | TRBV5-1
TGTGCCAGCAGTTTACGGGGGCAAGTCACCGGGGAGCTGTTTTTT | CASSLRGQVTGELFF | . | . | TRBJ2-2 | TRBV28
TGTGCCAGCAGTTTATGGGTAGGACGGAGCTCCTATAATTCACCCCTCCACTTT | CASSLWVGRSSYNSPLHF | . | . | TRBJ1-6 | TRBV27
TGCGCCAGCAGCCAAGGGGACAGGTCCCTCGAGGCCAACGTCCTGACTTTC | CASSQGDRSLEANVLTF | . | TRBD1 | TRBJ2-6 | TRBV4-3
TGTGCCAGCAGCTTAGAATGGGATTACGAGCAGTACTTC | CASSLEWDYEQYF | . | . | TRBJ2-7 | TRBV7-8
TGTGCCAGCAACCCCGCCAGGGATGATGGCTACACCTTC | CASNPARDDGYTF | . | . | TRBJ1-2 | TRBV7-9
TGTGCCAGCAGCGCGGACTTCTATGGCTACACCTTC | CASSADFYGYTF | . | . | TRBJ1-2 | TRBV21-1
TGTGCCAGCAGCTTGGAGGGCGGCCGCGGCGAAAAACTGTTTTTT | CASSLEGGRGEKLFF | . | . | TRBJ1-4 | TRBV5-5
TGTGCCAGCAGCTCGAGGAGCGGGGGCAACACCGGGGAGCTGTTTTTT | CASSSRSGGNTGELFF | . | TRBD2 | TRBJ2-2 | TRBV9
TGTGCCAGCACCCCGCGGGGGGGCGAACGGGGTTCACCCCTCCACTTT | CASTPRGGERGSPLHF | . | . | TRBJ1-6 | TRBV5-6
TGTGCCAGTAGTCCCCAGACAGGCGGGGGGCAAGAGACCCAGTACTTC | CASSPQTGGGQETQYF | . | TRBD2 | TRBJ2-5 | TRBV19
TGTGCCAGCAGCCAAGGCGGGCCGTTTGGACAGGGCTCTGGAAACACCATATATTTT | CASSQGGPFGQGSGNTIYF | . | TRBD1 | TRBJ1-3 | TRBV4-2
TGTGCCAGCTATAAGTGGGCACCCAATCAGCCCCAGCATTTT | CASYKWAPNQPQHF | . | . | TRBJ1-5 | TRBV28
TGTGCCACCAGTGAGCTGACAGGGGGACAAGAGACCCAGTACTTC | CATSELTGGQETQYF | . | TRBD1 | TRBJ2-5 | TRBV24-1
TGTGCCAGCAGCTCTACGGTCTCCAATTCACCCCTCCACTTT | CASSSTVSNSPLHF | . | . | TRBJ1-6 | TRBV11-3
TGCGCCAGCAGCTTGTGGGGACAGGGAAACACAGATACGCAGTATTTT | CASSLWGQGNTDTQYF | . | TRBD1 | TRBJ2-3 | TRBV5-1
TGTGCCAGCAGTTATGGACCCCGGGACGGTCCTAACTATGGCTACACCTTC | CASSYGPRDGPNYGYTF | . | . | TRBJ1-2 | TRBV28
TGTGCCAGCAGCTTAGGGGGAGACTATGGCTACACCTTC | CASSLGGDYGYTF | . | . | TRBJ1-2 | TRBV7-9
TGTGCCAGCAGCCCGGACAGCAATGAGCAGTTCTTC | CASSPDSNEQFF | . | . | TRBJ2-1 | TRBV12-3/TRBV12-4
TGTGCCAGCAGCTTGGCCAACAGCTACACCTTC | CASSLANSYTF | . | . | TRBJ1-2 | TRBV5-4